These 5 T cell receptor beta chains originate from one sample sequenced in a study of blood T cell repertoires in COVID-19. Some clones are missing from TCRdb's copy, which holds only in-frame ones; the method was immunoSEQ multiplex PCR. The sample contains some 12,000 clones, roughly 91% of which appear only once. Sequenced: peripheral blood. The receptors here all came from a woman aged 70-85 years with active COVID-19.

This clone appeared a single time. This sequence joins TRBV3-1 (or the pseudogene TRBV3-2) and TRBJ2-7, with 7 bases matching TRBD2. Losses at the gene ends were 0 bases for V and 2 bases for J; bases not matched to a gene: 1. The CDR3 extends over 14 amino acids. Looked up from germline, CDR1 is LGHDT and CDR2 is YNNKEL (reference sequence). CDR3 sequence (DNA): TGTGCCAGCAGCCAAGAAGCGGGAACCTACGAGCAGTACTTC. This encodes CASSQEAGTYEQYF.

V usage is TRBV6-2 or TRBV6-3 and J usage is TRBJ1-3; D might be TRBD1 (5 bases). Germline CDR1 reads MNHEY; CDR2 reads SVGEGT. This CDR3 spans 15 amino acids. Trimming cost V 0 bases and J 2 bases, with 8 bases left between them. CDR3 coding DNA: TGTGCCAGCAGTTACTCGACCAGGGCTGGAAACACCATATATTTT. Protein: CASSYSTRAGNTIYF.

The V gene is TRBV28, the J gene TRBJ2-7; 9 positions match TRBD2. J gave up 0 bases and V 6 bases, and 6 bases lay outside the gene matches. Germline CDR1 and CDR2: MDHEN and SYDVKM. The CDR3 has 15 residues. The CDR3 nucleotides are TGTGCCAGCAGCCCCCCTAGCGGGAACTCCTACGAGCAGTACTTC. Its translation is CASSPPSGNSYEQYF. The full variable domain, in which reference TRBV28 and TRBJ2-7 provide the parts outside the CDR3, is DVKVTQSSRYLVKRTGEKVFLECVQDMDHENMFWYRQDPGLGLRLIYFSYDVKMKEKGDIPEGYSVSREKKERFSLILESASTNQTSMYLCASSPPSGNSYEQYFGPGTRLTVT.

This chain uses TRBV28 with TRBJ2-2; 8 nucleotides line up with TRBD1. CDR3 length: 15 residues. Trimming at V came to 6 bases and at J to 5 bases, leaving 8 bases not matched to a gene. Germline V gene data show CDR1 as MDHEN and CDR2 as SYDVKM. The CDR3 spells CASSSQGAGTGELFF. The CDR3 region has the DNA TGTGCCAGCAGCTCCCAGGGGGCCGGAACCGGGGAGCTGTTTTTT.

The chain is built from TRBV7-2 and TRBJ1-2; possibly TRBD1 for D (6 bases). CDR3 length: 14 amino acids. In germline, CDR1 is SGHTA, CDR2 FQGNSA. The ends were cut back, 2 bases at V and 5 bases at J, with 12 bases in the middle. CDR3 loop: CASSLNRERYGYTF. As DNA, the CDR3 is TGTGCCAGCAGCTTAAACAGGGAGAGGTATGGCTACACCTTC.